Below are 30 T cell receptor beta chains sequenced from a single sample in a study of shared clonotypes between healthy human individuals. CD45RO negativity and positive selection for CCR7 defined naive CD8 cells, a population that excluded terminally differentiated effector memory CD45RA+ cells. Produced via immunoSEQ multiplex PCR; TCRdb's table is partial and in-frame only. Of fewer than 1 million clones listed, around 96% are singletons. Sequences were obtained from naive CD8+ T cells sorted from blood. The receptors stem from a man between 25 and 39 years old in good health.

The CDR3 spells CASSLVGGNTGNTIYF. CDR3 nucleotides: TGTGCCAGCAGCTTAGTGGGGGGAAATACTGGAAACACCATATATTTT. The chain recombines TRBV7-9 with TRBJ1-3; D is possibly TRBD1 (5 bases). In germline, CDR1 is SEHNR, CDR2 FQNEAQ (reference sequence). The CDR3 extends over 16 amino acids. V was shortened by 1 base and J by 2 bases, with 12 bases between the two germline ends.

In this sample, this clone turned up once. The gene calls are TRBV11-2 and TRBJ2-7, with D maybe TRBD2 (6 bases). CDR3 length equals 13 residues. CDR1 is SGHAT, CDR2 FQNNGV, per germline. Trimming shortened V by 5 bases and J by 5 bases, and 13 bases separated the two germline ends. The CDR3 loop reads CASSRTSWDEQYF. CDR3 coding DNA: TGTGCCAGCAGCCGAACTAGCTGGGACGAGCAGTACTTC.

The chain couples TRBV2 to TRBJ1-4; D perhaps matches TRBD1 (6 bases). V was trimmed by 10 bases and J by 6 bases, leaving 21 bases between them. Germline loops: CDR1 SNHLY, CDR2 FYNNEI. The CDR3 length is 15 residues. CDR3 nucleotide sequence: TGTGCCACCGAGGACAGCAACGGAGGTTATGAAAAACTGTTTTTT. Protein sequence: CATEDSNGGYEKLFF.

The gene calls are TRBV18 and TRBJ2-3, with D perhaps given as TRBD1 or TRBD2 (5 bases each). CDR3 length: 17 residues. The germline V gene has CDR1 KGHSH and CDR2 LQKENI. V lost 4 bases and J lost 0, with 17 bases in between. CDR3 residues: CASSRGTTMFSTDTQYF. The CDR3 DNA is TGTGCCAGCTCACGGGGGACGACTATGTTTAGCACAGATACGCAGTATTTT.

This clone has only one observation. The chain employs TRBV4-1 and TRBJ2-3; either TRBD1 or TRBD2 may fit D (5 bases each). Looked up from germline, CDR1 is MGHRA and CDR2 is YSYEKL. This CDR3 has 14 amino acids. V was pared by 6 bases and J by 7 bases, with 17 bases between. CDR3 loop: CASRDRAQGHTQYF. The CDR3 nucleotides read TGCGCCAGCAGAGACAGAGCGCAGGGACATACGCAGTATTTT.

This clone was seen once. The chain links TRBV15 to TRBJ2-1; D is undetermined. Germline CDR1 is LNHNV and CDR2 is YYDKDF (reference sequence). V was clipped by 0 bases and J by 6 bases, with 6 bases between them. This CDR3 is 13 amino acids long. CDR3 nucleotide sequence: TGTGCCACCAGCAGAGATCTGTTCAATGAGCAGTTCTTC. Translation gives CATSRDLFNEQFF.

This clone was picked up one time. The junction and the germline gene differ at one end; a read error may be behind it. V and J are TRBV6-1 and TRBJ2-5; no clear D gene. Looked up from germline, CDR1 is MNHNS and CDR2 is SASEGT. The CDR3 length is 15 residues. The CDR3 loop is CASREDGLFWETQYF. Here the CDR3 DNA reads TGTGCCAGCAGGGAAGACGGCCTGTTCTGGGAGACCCAGTACTTC.

The CDR3 nucleotides read TGTGCCAGCAGCGTAGAGAGTATCCAGGGGAGTGAGCAGTTCTTC. Translating it yields CASSVESIQGSEQFF. The chain is built from TRBV9 and TRBJ2-1; TRBD1 might be the D (6 bases). The CDR3 covers 15 residues. Germline CDR1 SGDLS, CDR2 YYNGEE. The V end was cut by 0 bases, the J end by 9 bases, with 16 bases between.

The chain has TRBV27 and TRBJ2-7, with 7 bases fitting TRBD2. Germline V gene data show CDR1 as MNHEY and CDR2 as SMNVEV (reference sequence). The CDR3 extends over 17 amino acids. The ends lost 3 bases at V and 0 bases at J; junction bases unmatched: 11. CDR3 in DNA: TGTGCCAGCAGTTTTGTAGGTGGCGGGGGAACCTCCTACGAGCAGTACTTC. As protein: CASSFVGGGGTSYEQYF.

This clone was recorded once. The rearrangement links TRBV5-5 to TRBJ2-7; 8 bases map to TRBD2. This CDR3 has 16 amino acids. Trimming at V came to 4 bases and at J to 0 bases, leaving 9 bases not matched to a gene. The germline V gene encodes CDR1 SGHKS and CDR2 YYEKEE (reference sequence). CDR3 sequence reads: CASSPRPAGGSYEQYF. As DNA, the CDR3 is TGTGCCAGCAGCCCCAGACCGGCGGGAGGCTCCTACGAGCAGTACTTC.

The chain couples TRBV7-3 to TRBJ1-1; D gene uncertain. This CDR3 has 14 amino acids. V lost 5 bases and J lost 3, with 13 bases in between. CDR1 is SGHTA and CDR2 is FQGTGA in the germline V gene. The CDR3 DNA reads TGTGCCAGCAGCGAGGGCGGTGGGTACACTGAAGCTTTCTTT. Protein product: CASSEGGGYTEAFF.

The rearrangement joins TRBV6-1 to TRBJ2-4; D is unresolved. V lost 1 base and J lost 1, with 8 bases in between. The length of the CDR3 is 15 residues. CDR1 MNHNS and CDR2 SASEGT come from the germline V gene. CDR3 DNA: TGTGCCAGCAGTGAAGTTAGGACGGCCAAAAACATTCAGTACTTC. Encoded protein: CASSEVRTAKNIQYF.

This clone was recorded once. V gene TRBV6-5 combines with J gene TRBJ2-7, with D perhaps matching TRBD1 (5 bases). Per germline, CDR1 MNHEY and CDR2 SVGAGI. This CDR3 is 14 amino acids long. V dropped 2 bases and J dropped 2 bases, with 10 bases sitting between them. The CDR3 DNA follows: TGTGCCAGCAGTTACGGCCGACAGACCTACGAGCAGTACTTC. Protein sequence: CASSYGRQTYEQYF.

The J gene is TRBJ2-2, the V gene TRBV7-9, with 10 bases identical to TRBD2. V shed 1 base, J shed 11 bases, and the junction held 7 bases outside the gene matches. The CDR3 covers 15 residues. CDR1 SEHNR and CDR2 FQNEAQ come from the germline V gene (reference sequence). The CDR3 sequence: CASSLGSSGRRELFF. The CDR3 coding sequence is TGTGCCAGCAGCTTAGGGTCTAGCGGGAGAAGAGAGCTGTTTTTT.

This clone was observed a single time. J is TRBJ2-2 and V is TRBV7-8, with 12 nucleotides matching TRBD2. Germline-derived CDR1 and CDR2 are SGHVS and FQNEAQ. V lost 5 bases to trimming and J lost 11 bases; unmatched junction nucleotides: 6. The CDR3 sequence is 14 residues long. In DNA form, the CDR3 reads TGTGCCAGCAGCCTCTCTAGCGGGAGGGAAGAGCTGTTTTTT. It is translated as CASSLSSGREELFF.

The chain combines TRBV11-2 with TRBJ2-1, with 13 bases identical to TRBD2. Germline loops: CDR1 SGHAT, CDR2 FQNNGV. This CDR3 comprises 15 residues. V was pared by 5 bases and J by 7 bases, with 5 bases of the junction left unmatched. The CDR3 nucleotides are TGTGCCAGCAGCGACGGGACTAGCGGGATAAATGAGCAGTTCTTC. It specifies CASSDGTSGINEQFF. Full variable domain (rest looked up from reference TRBV11-2 and TRBJ2-1): EAGVAQSPRYKIIEKRQSVAFWCNPISGHATLYWYQQILGQGPKLLIQFQNNGVVDDSQLPKDRFSAERLKGVDSTLKIQPAKLEDSAVYLCASSDGTSGINEQFFGPGTRLTVL.

The chain recombines TRBV9 with TRBJ1-1, with D uncertain. The CDR3 contains 15 residues. The V and J ends lost 0 bases and 2 bases respectively, with 11 bases between them. The germline CDR1 and CDR2 sequences are SGDLS and YYNGEE. In DNA form, the CDR3 reads TGTGCCAGCAGCGTAGCTTGGGCAGCCAACACTGAAGCTTTCTTT. Translating gives CASSVAWAANTEAFF.

The rearrangement uses TRBV6-1 and TRBJ1-2, with 8 bases identical to TRBD1. J lost 3 bases, V lost 3 bases, and 15 bases had no gene match. Germline loops: CDR1 MNHNS, CDR2 SASEGT. This CDR3 region has 18 residues. The CDR3 loop is CASSDLPHKDREDYGYTF. CDR3 bases: TGTGCCAGCAGTGATTTGCCCCATAAGGACAGGGAGGACTATGGCTACACCTTC.

The chain employs TRBV21-1 and TRBJ2-2; the DNA was not compared with TRBD1, the D call given in the table. TRBV21-1 is a known pseudogene. The CDR3 sequence is 13 residues long. This chain's CDR3 is CASRLDRGKELFF. CDR3 DNA sequence: TGTGCCAGCCGCCTTGACAGGGGGAAGGAGCTGTTTTTT.

This clone showed up just once. The V and J genes are TRBV11-2 and TRBJ2-1; the match to TRBD2 covers 13 bases. From germline, CDR1 is SGHAT and CDR2 FQNNGV. Germline trimming cut 4 bases from V and 9 bases from J; bases unmatched to any gene: 6. This CDR3 comprises 15 residues. DNA for the CDR3: TGTGCCAGCAGCTCCGGGACTAGCGGGATCGGTGAGCAGTTCTTC. Translated, it gives CASSSGTSGIGEQFF.

The genes are TRBV2 and TRBJ2-1; D is unresolved. This CDR3 region has 15 residues. CDR1 SNHLY and CDR2 FYNNEI come from the germline V gene. V shed 10 bases and J shed 2 bases, with 18 bases lying between them. CDR3 DNA: TGTGCCATACCCTCCGTACACGGCCCCTACAATGAGCAGTTCTTC. This translates into CAIPSVHGPYNEQFF. Looking up the rest from reference TRBV2 and TRBJ2-1 gives the full variable domain: EPEVTQTPSHQVTQMGQEVILRCVPISNHLYFYWYRQILGQKVEFLVSFYNNEISEKSEIFDDQFSVERPDGSNFTLKIRSTKLEDSAMYFCAIPSVHGPYNEQFFGPGTRLTVL.

This chain links TRBV5-1 with TRBJ2-2, with 7 bases lining up with TRBD2. V lost 3 bases to trimming and J lost 4 bases; unmatched junction nucleotides: 3. The germline V gene encodes CDR1 SGHRS and CDR2 YFSETQ. The CDR3 is 14 amino acids. CDR3 in DNA: TGCGCCAGCAGCTGGGAGGGTGGCACCGGGGAGCTGTTTTTT. This codes for CASSWEGGTGELFF.

Note on this clone: One end of the junction is discordant with germline, which a read error may explain. This chain connects TRBV10-3 to TRBJ2-7, with 7 bases aligning to TRBD2. This CDR3 is 18 amino acids long. Germline assignment: CDR1 ENHRY and CDR2 SYGVKD. The CDR3 sequence: CAISDPEGGREFSYEQYF. The CDR3 DNA is TGCGCCATCAGTGATCCTGAAGGAGGGCGGGAGTTTTCCTACGAGCAGTACTTC.

The genes are TRBV2 and TRBJ2-7; D gene uncertain. Trimming shortened V by 3 bases and J by 2 bases, and 8 bases separated the two germline ends. This CDR3 region has 13 residues. Germline loops: CDR1 SNHLY, CDR2 FYNNEI. CDR3 in DNA: TGTGCCAGCAGTGAGGAAGGGCCCTACGAGCAGTACTTC. Protein product: CASSEEGPYEQYF.

V usage is TRBV15 and J usage is TRBJ2-1, with 9 nucleotides matching TRBD2. The CDR3 has 15 residues. The germline CDR1 and CDR2 sequences are LNHNV and YYDKDF (reference sequence). V trimming: 1 base; J trimming: 8 bases; junction bases outside the gene matches: 6. The CDR3 region has the DNA TGTGCCACCAGCAGAGGTAGCGGGAGTGGAGATGAGCAGTTCTTC. Its translation is CATSRGSGSGDEQFF.

The CDR3 DNA sequence: TGTGCCAGCAGCTGGGGCGGGAGCTCCTACAATGAGCAGTTCTTC. It specifies CASSWGGSSYNEQFF. V is TRBV5-4 and J is TRBJ2-1; TRBD2 matches at 7 bases. CDR1 and CDR2 from the germline V gene are SGHNT and YYREEE (reference sequence). CDR3 length: 15 residues. Trimming at V came to 3 bases and at J to 0 bases, leaving 3 bases not matched to a gene.

V and J are TRBV7-2 and TRBJ1-1, with 7 positions matching TRBD1. Per germline, CDR1 SGHTA and CDR2 FQGNSA. The CDR3 covers 12 residues. The V and J ends lost 5 bases and 14 bases, in that order; junction bases with no gene match: 11. CDR3 region: CASSGLDRRRFF. DNA of the CDR3: TGTGCCAGCAGCGGACTGGACAGGAGGAGATTCTTT.

With respect to this clone: This sample includes further DNA sequences coding for the same CDR3. This chain links TRBV9 with TRBJ2-3; perhaps TRBD1 as D (6 bases). The CDR3 has 15 amino acids. V lost 0 bases to trimming and J lost 0 bases, with 8 bases between them. Germline loops: CDR1 SGDLS, CDR2 YYNGEE. CDR3 loop: CASSVAGASTDTQYF. CDR3 DNA: TGTGCCAGCAGCGTAGCAGGGGCTAGCACAGATACGCAGTATTTT. Full variable domain (rest looked up from reference TRBV9 and TRBJ2-3): DSGVTQTPKHLITATGQRVTLRCSPRSGDLSVYWYQQSLDQGLQFLIQYYNGEERAKGNILERFSAQQFPDLHSELNLSSLELGDSALYFCASSVAGASTDTQYFGPGTRLTVL.

The V call is TRBV6-5, the J call TRBJ2-5; 11 bases are shared with TRBD2. V was pared by 5 bases and J by 3 bases, with 5 bases of the junction left unmatched. The germline V gene encodes CDR1 MNHEY and CDR2 SVGAGI. The CDR3 contains 15 residues. CDR3 coding DNA: TGTGCCAGCAGTCACTTAGCGGGAGGGGAAGAGACCCAGTACTTC. It encodes CASSHLAGGEETQYF.

V gene TRBV13 combines with J gene TRBJ2-7; 7 nucleotides agree with TRBD2. V trimming: 7 bases; J trimming: 7 bases; junction bases outside the gene matches: 10. CDR1 PRHDT and CDR2 FYEKMQ come from the germline V gene (reference sequence). This CDR3 has 13 residues. CDR3 bases: TGTGCCAGCACTATGAGGGAGGGCCTGGAGCAGTACTTC. Encoded protein: CASTMREGLEQYF. Looking up the rest from reference TRBV13 and TRBJ2-7 gives the full variable domain: AAGVIQSPRHLIKEKRETATLKCYPIPRHDTVYWYQQGPGQDPQFLISFYEKMQSDKGSIPDRFSAQQFSDYHSELNMSSLELGDSALYFCASTMREGLEQYFGPGTRLTVT.